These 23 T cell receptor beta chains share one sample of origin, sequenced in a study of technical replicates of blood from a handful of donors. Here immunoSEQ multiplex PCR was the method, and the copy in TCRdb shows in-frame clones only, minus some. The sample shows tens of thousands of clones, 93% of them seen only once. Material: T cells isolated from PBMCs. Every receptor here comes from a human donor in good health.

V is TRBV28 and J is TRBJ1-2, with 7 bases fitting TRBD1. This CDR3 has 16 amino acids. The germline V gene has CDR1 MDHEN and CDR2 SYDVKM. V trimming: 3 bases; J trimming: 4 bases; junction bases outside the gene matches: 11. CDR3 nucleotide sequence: TGTGCCAGCAGTTTCACAGGGGACGCTAAGCTCTATGGCTACACCTTC. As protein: CASSFTGDAKLYGYTF.

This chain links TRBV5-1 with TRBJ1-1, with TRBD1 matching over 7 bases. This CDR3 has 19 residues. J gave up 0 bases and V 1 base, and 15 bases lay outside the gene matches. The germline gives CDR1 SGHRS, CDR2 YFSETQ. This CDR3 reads CASSLSPTGVGLLNTEAFF. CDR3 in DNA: TGCGCCAGCAGCTTGAGTCCTACAGGGGTCGGTCTTCTGAACACTGAAGCTTTCTTT.

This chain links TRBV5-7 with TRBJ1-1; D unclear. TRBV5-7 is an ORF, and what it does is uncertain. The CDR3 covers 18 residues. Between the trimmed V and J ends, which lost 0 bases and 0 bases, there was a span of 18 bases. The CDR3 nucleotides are TGTGCCAGCAGCTTGGTCAGTAGCATCCGTGCCATGAACACTGAAGCTTTCTTT. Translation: CASSLVSSIRAMNTEAFF.

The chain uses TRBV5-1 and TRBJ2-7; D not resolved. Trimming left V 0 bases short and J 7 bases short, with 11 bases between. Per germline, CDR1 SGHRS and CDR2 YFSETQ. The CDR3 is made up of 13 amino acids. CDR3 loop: CASSLEYEEEQYF. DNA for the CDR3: TGCGCCAGCAGCTTGGAGTATGAGGAAGAGCAGTACTTC.

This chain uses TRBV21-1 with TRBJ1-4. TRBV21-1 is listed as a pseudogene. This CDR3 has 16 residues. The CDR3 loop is CASSPNGRGMGEKLFF. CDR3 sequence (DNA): TGTGCCAGCAGCCCAAATGGGAGGGGGATGGGTGAAAAACTGTTTTTT.

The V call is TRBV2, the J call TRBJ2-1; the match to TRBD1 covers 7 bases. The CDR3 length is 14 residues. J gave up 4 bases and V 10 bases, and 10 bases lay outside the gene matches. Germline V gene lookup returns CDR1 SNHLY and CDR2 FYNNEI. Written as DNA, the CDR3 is TGTGCCATCAAAGCCCGGGACAGTTACAATGAGCAGTTCTTC. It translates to CAIKARDSYNEQFF. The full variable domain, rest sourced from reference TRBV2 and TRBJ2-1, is EPEVTQTPSHQVTQMGQEVILRCVPISNHLYFYWYRQILGQKVEFLVSFYNNEISEKSEIFDDQFSVERPDGSNFTLKIRSTKLEDSAMYFCAIKARDSYNEQFFGPGTRLTVL.

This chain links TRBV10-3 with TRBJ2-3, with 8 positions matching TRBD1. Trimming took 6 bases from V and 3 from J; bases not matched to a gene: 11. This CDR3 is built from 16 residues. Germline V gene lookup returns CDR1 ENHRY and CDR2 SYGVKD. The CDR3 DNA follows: TGTGCCATCAGCAGATCAGGGGGCGAACGGACAGATACGCAGTATTTT. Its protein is CAISRSGGERTDTQYF.

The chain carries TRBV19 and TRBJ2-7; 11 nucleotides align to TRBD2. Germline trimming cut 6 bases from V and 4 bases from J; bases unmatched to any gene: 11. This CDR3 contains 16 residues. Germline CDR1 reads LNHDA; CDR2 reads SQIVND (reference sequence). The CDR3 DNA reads TGTGCCAGTAGCCCCGGGCTAGCGGGAGGTCTTTACGAGCAGTACTTC. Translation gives CASSPGLAGGLYEQYF.

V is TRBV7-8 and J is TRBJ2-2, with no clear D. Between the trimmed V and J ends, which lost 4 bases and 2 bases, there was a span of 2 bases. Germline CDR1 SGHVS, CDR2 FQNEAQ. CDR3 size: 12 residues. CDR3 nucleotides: TGTGCCAGCAGCTCAAACACCGGGGAGCTGTTTTTT. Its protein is CASSSNTGELFF.

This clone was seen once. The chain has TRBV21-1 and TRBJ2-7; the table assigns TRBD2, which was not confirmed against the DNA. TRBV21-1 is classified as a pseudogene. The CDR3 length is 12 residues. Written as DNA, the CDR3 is TGTGCCGAAGGGGGGGGGCCGGCCGAGCAGTACTTC. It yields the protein CAEGGGPAEQYF.

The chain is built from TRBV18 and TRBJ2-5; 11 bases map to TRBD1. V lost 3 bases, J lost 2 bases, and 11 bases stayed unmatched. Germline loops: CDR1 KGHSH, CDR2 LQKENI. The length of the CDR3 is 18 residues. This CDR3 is CASSPPRTGGRLQETQYF. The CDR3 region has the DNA TGTGCCAGCTCACCCCCCAGGACAGGGGGCCGGTTACAAGAGACCCAGTACTTC.

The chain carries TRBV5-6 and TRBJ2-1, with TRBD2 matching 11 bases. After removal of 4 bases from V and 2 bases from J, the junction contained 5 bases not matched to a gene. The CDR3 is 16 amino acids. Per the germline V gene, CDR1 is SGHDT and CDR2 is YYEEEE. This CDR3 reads CASSALAGGTYNEQFF. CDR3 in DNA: TGTGCCAGCAGCGCCCTAGCGGGAGGTACCTACAATGAGCAGTTCTTC.

The CDR3, as DNA: TGTGCCTGGCGGACCCCGGGACAGACTAATGAAAAACTGTTTTTT. Translating it yields CAWRTPGQTNEKLFF. V is TRBV30 and J is TRBJ1-4; 7 bases fit TRBD1. The trim removed 5 bases at V and 2 bases at J, leaving 8 bases unmatched. The CDR3 is 15 residues long. The germline V gene encodes CDR1 GTSNPN and CDR2 SVGIG (reference sequence).

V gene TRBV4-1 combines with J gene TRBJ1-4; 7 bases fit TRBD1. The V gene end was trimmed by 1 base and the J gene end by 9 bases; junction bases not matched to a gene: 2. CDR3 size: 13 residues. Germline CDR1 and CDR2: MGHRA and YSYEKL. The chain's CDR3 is CASSQVQGKKLFF. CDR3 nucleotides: TGCGCCAGCAGCCAAGTACAGGGGAAAAAACTGTTTTTT.

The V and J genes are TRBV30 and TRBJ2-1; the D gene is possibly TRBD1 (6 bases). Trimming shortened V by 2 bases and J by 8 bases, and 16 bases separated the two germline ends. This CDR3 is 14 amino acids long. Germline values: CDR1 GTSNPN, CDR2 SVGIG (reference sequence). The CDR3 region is CAWSFALGAHEQFF. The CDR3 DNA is TGTGCCTGGAGTTTCGCGTTGGGGGCTCATGAGCAGTTCTTC. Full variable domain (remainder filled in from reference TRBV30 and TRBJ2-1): SQTIHQWPATLVQPVGSPLSLECTVEGTSNPNLYWYRQAAGRGLQLLFYSVGIGQISSEVPQNLSASRPQDRQFILSSKKLLLSDSGFYLCAWSFALGAHEQFFGPGTRLTVL.

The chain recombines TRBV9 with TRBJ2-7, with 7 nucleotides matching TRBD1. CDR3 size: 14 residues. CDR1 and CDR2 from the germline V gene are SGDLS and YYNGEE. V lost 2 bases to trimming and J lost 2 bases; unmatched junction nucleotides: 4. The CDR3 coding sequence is TGTGCCAGCAGCGTCGGGGACAGAACCTACGAGCAGTACTTC. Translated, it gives CASSVGDRTYEQYF.

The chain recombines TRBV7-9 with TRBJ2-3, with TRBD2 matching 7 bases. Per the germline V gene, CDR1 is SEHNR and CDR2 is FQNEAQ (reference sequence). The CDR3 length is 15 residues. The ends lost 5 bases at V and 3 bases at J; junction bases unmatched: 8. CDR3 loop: CASSLGGTLTDTQYF. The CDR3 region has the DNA TGTGCCAGCAGCCTCGGGGGGACCTTGACAGATACGCAGTATTTT.

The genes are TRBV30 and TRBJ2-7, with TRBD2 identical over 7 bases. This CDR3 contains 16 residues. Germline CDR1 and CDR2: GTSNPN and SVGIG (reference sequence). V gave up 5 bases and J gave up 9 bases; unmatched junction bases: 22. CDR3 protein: CAWESRDVLAGVGQYF. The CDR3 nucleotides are TGTGCCTGGGAGAGCCGGGATGTCTTGGCGGGAGTCGGGCAGTACTTC.

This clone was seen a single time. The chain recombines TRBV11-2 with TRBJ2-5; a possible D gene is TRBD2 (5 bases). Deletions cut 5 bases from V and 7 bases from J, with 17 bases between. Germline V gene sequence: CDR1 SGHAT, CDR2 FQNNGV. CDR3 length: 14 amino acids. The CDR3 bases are TGTGCCAGCAGCCGTACCGGAGGCTCCGGGACCCAGTACTTC. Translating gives CASSRTGGSGTQYF.

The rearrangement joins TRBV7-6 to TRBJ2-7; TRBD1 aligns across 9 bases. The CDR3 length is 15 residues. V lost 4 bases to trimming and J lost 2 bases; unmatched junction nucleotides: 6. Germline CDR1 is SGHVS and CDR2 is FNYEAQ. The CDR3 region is CASSSGTGKAYEQYF. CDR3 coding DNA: TGTGCCAGCAGCTCGGGGACAGGGAAAGCCTACGAGCAGTACTTC.

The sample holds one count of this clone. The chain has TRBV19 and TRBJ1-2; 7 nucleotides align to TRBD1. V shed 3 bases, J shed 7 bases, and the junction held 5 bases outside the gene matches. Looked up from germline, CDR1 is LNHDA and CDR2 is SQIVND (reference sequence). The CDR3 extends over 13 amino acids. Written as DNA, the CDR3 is TGTGCCAGTAGTATTGACAGGGAGGCTGGCTACACCTTC. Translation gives CASSIDREAGYTF.

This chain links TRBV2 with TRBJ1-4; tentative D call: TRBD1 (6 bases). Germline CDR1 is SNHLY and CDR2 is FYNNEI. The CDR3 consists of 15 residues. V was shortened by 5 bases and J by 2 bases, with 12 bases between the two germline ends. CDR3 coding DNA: TGTGCCAGCAGTACACGGGGGGGCACTAATGAAAAACTGTTTTTT. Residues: CASSTRGGTNEKLFF.

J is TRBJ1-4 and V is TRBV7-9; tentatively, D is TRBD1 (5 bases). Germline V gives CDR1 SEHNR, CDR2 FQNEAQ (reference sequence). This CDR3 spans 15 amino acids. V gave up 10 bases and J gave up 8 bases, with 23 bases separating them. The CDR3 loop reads CAIFVLGQGIEKLFF. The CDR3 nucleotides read TGTGCCATATTTGTCCTGGGGCAGGGTATCGAAAAACTGTTTTTT.